This T cell receptor beta chain was identified during a study of T-cell reconstitution after alpha-beta-depleted transplantation in children. This CDR3 has 11 residues. CDR1 and CDR2 (germline): SQVTM, ANQGSEA. V was cut by 6 bases and J by 3 bases, with 6 bases left in between. Molecular barcoding with unique molecular identifiers was used for the TCRbeta library. A single record per CDR3 protein comes from TCRdb applying MiXCR to the PCR reads. This sample has just over 7,500 distinct CDR3 sequences, with more than 9.5% found just once. This clonotype is medium-sized (0.01 to 0.1%). Its antigen is not identified. Findings of the study overall: Several hundred expanded graft clones reportedly gave rise to the alpha-beta T cells present about two months after transplant. Diversity of TCRbeta at day 60 was high in some patients, arising from surviving recipient T cells and thymic progenitors. When one year had passed after transplant, most T-cell counts and diversity came from newly produced T cells.

This specimen consisted of PBMCs, mostly from graft donor cells, obtained 60 days after TCRalphabeta/CD19-depleted stem cell transplant. This chain joins TRBV29-1 and TRBJ1-5; D not certain. The sequence derives from a patient between 2 and 9 years old who had a stem cell transplant for inherited bone marrow failure, so the T cells may come from the graft donor. The CDR3 bases are TGCAGCGTCGGGTACAATCAGCCCCAGCATTTT. Amino acid sequence: CSVGYNQPQHF.